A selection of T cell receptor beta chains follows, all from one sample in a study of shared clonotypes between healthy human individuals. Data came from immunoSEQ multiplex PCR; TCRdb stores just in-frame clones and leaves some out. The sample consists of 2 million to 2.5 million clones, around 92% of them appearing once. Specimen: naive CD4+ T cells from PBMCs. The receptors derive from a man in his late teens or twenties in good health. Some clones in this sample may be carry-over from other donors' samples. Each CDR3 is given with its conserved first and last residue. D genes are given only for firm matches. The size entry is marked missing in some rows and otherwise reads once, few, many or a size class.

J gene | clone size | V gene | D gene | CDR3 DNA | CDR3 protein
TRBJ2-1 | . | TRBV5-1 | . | TGCGCCAGCAGCTTGGACCCATTGGTGGGCGCTTACAATGAGCAGTTCTTC | CASSLDPLVGAYNEQFF
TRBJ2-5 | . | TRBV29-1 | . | TGCAGCGCCACAGGTACCGCGGTGGGGCCGTACTTC | CSATGTAVGPYF
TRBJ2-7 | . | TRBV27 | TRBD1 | TGTGCCAGCAGTGACAGGGGGCGGCAGTACTTC | CASSDRGRQYF
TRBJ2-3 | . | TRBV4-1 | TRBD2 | TGCGCCAGCAGCCGGGGGGGAGAAGGGGATACGCAGTATTTT | CASSRGGEGDTQYF
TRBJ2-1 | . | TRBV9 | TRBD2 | TGTGCCAGCTCTAAGCGGGAGCGGAGTGAGCAGTTCTTC | CASSKRERSEQFF
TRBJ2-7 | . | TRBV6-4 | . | TGTGCCAGCAGTGACTCGAATCGGGGGTTGACCTACGAGCAGTACTTC | CASSDSNRGLTYEQYF
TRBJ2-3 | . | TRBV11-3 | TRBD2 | TGTGCCAGCAGCTCACCTAGCGGGAGCACAGATACGCAGTATTTT | CASSSPSGSTDTQYF
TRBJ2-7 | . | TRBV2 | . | TGTGCCAGCAGTGGGACCAATTACTACGAGCAGTACTTC | CASSGTNYYEQYF
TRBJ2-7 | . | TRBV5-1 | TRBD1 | TGCGCCAGCAGCCCATACGCTGCAGGGGGCGCATACGAGCAGTACTTC | CASSPYAAGGAYEQYF
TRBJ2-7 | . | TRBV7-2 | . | TGTGCCAGCAGCTTAGGGGACTCCCTGGGCGAGCAGTACTTC | CASSLGDSLGEQYF
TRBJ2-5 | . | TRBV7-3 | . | TGTGCCAGCAGCCTAGCGGCAGGGGCAAAAGAGACCCAGTACTTC | CASSLAAGAKETQYF
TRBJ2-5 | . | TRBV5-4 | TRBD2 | TGTGCCAGCAGCGGGACTAGCGGGAGGCAAGAGACCCAGTACTTC | CASSGTSGRQETQYF
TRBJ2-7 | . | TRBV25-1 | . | TGTGCCAGCAGTGAATACTCCCCGGGTTACGAGCAGTACTTC | CASSEYSPGYEQYF
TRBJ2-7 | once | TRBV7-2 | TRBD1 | TGTGCCAGCAGCATCCAGGGACAGGGGAGAGAGCAGTACTTC | CASSIQGQGREQYF
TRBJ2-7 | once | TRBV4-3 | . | TGCGCCAGCAGCCCGGGACCTGCTGGGGACGAGCAGTACTTC | CASSPGPAGDEQYF
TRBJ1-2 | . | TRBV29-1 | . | TGCAGCGTTGCGGGCGCACCGGTCTCCTACGGCTACACCTTC | CSVAGAPVSYGYTF
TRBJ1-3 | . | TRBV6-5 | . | TGTGCCAGCAGTTACAGGGGACCCTCTGGAAACACCATATATTTT | CASSYRGPSGNTIYF
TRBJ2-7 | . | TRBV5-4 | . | TGTGCCAGCAGTTATGGACTATCGAGGTACGAGCAGTACTTC | CASSYGLSRYEQYF
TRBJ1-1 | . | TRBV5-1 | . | TGCGCCAGCAGCTTGTACATTAACACTGAAGCTTTCTTT | CASSLYINTEAFF
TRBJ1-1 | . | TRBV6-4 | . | TGTGCCAGCAGCCAACAATATCGTACTGAAGCTTTCTTT | CASSQQYRTEAFF
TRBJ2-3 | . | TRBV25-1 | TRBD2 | TGTGCCAGCAGTGAACTAGCGGGAGTGGGAGCAGATACGCAGTATTTT | CASSELAGVGADTQYF
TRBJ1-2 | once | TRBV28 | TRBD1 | TGTGCCAGCAGCCCAACTGATTACAGGGGGGTGAATGGCTACACCTTC | CASSPTDYRGVNGYTF
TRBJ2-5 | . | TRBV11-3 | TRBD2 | TGTGCCAGCAGCTCAGGACTAGCGGGCATGGAGACCCAGTACTTC | CASSSGLAGMETQYF
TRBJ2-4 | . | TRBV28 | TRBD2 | TGTGCCAGCCTCCGGGGGGGGCTAGGGTTGGCCAAAAACATTCAGTACTTC | CASLRGGLGLAKNIQYF
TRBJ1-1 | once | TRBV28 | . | TGTGCCAGCAGTTTCCAACTCCCCACTGAAGCTTTCTTT | CASSFQLPTEAFF
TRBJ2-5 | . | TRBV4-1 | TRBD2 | TGCGCCAGCAGCCCCTGGACTAGCGGGAGGGCCTTACTAGAGACCCAGTACTTC | CASSPWTSGRALLETQYF
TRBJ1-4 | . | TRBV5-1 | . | TGCGCCAGCAGCTTGACAGGGCCAACTGCAACTAATGAAAAACTGTTTTTT | CASSLTGPTATNEKLFF
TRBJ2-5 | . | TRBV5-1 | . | TGCGCCAGCAGATATACCCCCGCCTCTCGGGAGACCCAGTACTTC | CASRYTPASRETQYF
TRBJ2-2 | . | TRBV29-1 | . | TGCAGCGTTGAATACGGGACCGGGGAGCTGTTTTTT | CSVEYGTGELFF
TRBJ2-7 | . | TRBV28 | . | TGTGCCAGCACCACACGGACAACTACCTACGAGCAGTACTTC | CASTTRTTTYEQYF
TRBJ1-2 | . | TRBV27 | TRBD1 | TGTGCCAGCAGTTTGACAGGGGGTGGGTTTCGCTACACCTTC | CASSLTGGGFRYTF
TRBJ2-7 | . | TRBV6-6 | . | TGTGCCAGCAGCATTTTGGGGCAGGGGACCCACGAGCAGTACTTC | CASSILGQGTHEQYF
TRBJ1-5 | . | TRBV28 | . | TGTGCCAGCATCGCGGCAGGGAACAATCAGCCCCAGCATTTT | CASIAAGNNQPQHF
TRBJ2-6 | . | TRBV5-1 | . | TGCGCCAGCAGCCTCGGACCACAGGGCTCTGGGGCCAACGTCCTGACTTTC | CASSLGPQGSGANVLTF
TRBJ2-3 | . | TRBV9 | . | TGTGCCAGCAGCCGCGACCAGGGGAGCACAGATACGCAGTATTTT | CASSRDQGSTDTQYF
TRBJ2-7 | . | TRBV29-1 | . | TGCAGCGCGTTGACAGCCTCCTACGAGCAGTACTTC | CSALTASYEQYF
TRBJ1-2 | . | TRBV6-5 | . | TGTGCCAGCAGTTACTCGAGGTCGGGGGCCGACTATGGCTACACCTTC | CASSYSRSGADYGYTF
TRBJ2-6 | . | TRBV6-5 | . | TGTGCCACCTTCCTCTCTGGGGCCAACGTCCTGACTTTC | CATFLSGANVLTF
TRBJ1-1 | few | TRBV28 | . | TGTGCCAGCAGTTTGTCAGGGGCGTCGTCCGGCACTGAAGCTTTCTTT | CASSLSGASSGTEAFF
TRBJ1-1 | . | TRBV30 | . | TGTGCCTGGAGTGGTGGTCCGAACACTGAAGCTTTCTTT | CAWSGGPNTEAFF
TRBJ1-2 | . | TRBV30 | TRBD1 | TGTGCCTGGAGTGTACAGGGGTTCTATGGCTACACCTTC | CAWSVQGFYGYTF
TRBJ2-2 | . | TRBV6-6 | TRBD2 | TGTGCCAGCAGTCAACTAGCGGGAGGTGCCGGGGAGCTGTTTTTT | CASSQLAGGAGELFF